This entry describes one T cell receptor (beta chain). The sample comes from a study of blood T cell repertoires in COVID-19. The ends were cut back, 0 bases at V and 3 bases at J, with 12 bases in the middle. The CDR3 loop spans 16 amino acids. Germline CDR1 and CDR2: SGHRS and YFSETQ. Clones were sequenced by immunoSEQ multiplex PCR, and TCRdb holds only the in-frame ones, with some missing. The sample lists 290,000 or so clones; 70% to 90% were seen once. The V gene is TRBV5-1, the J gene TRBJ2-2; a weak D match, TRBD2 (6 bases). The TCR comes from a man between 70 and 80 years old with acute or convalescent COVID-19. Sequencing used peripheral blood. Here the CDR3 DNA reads TGCGCCAGCAGCTTGGAGGCGGGAACATACACCGGGGAGCTGTTTTTT. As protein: CASSLEAGTYTGELFF.